This T cell receptor (beta chain) is drawn from a study of shared clonotypes between healthy human individuals. On the study more broadly: Plates per donor: three CD4 naive, three CD4 memory, two CD8 naive, one CD8 memory. Study results and caveats: Investigators expected sequencing depth to affect clonotype sharing among donors. Across subsets, estimated richness was generally greater for naive than for memory populations.

In the case of this clone: Its antigen is undetermined.

Germline V gives CDR1 MGHRA, CDR2 YSYEKL. The CDR3 runs 17 residues. Germline trimming cut 4 bases from V and 0 bases from J; bases unmatched to any gene: 11. Deep level was the assay's run setting. Clones were sequenced by immunoSEQ multiplex PCR, and TCRdb holds only the in-frame ones, with some missing. This sample has about 2.3 million clones, with roughly 92% found just once. The sample comprised naive CD4+ T cells from PBMCs. The subset here: CD45RA+ positively selected. This sequence originates from a man between 18 and 35 years old in good health. Some clones in this sample may be carry-over from other donors' samples. The chain uses TRBV4-1 and TRBJ1-1; 7 bases line up with TRBD1. Here the CDR3 reads CASSPRPGTVMNTEAFF. CDR3 coding DNA: TGCGCCAGCAGCCCTCGTCCCGGGACAGTTATGAACACTGAAGCTTTCTTT.